This T cell receptor (beta chain) came from a study of cytomegalovirus exposure and HLA in healthy donors. 60 Vbeta and 13 Jbeta primers were used in PCR. Profiling relied on immunoSEQ multiplex PCR, and the TCRdb table lists in-frame clones only, not all of them. Of 150,000 to 200,000 clones listed, over 60% are singletons. What was sequenced was PBMCs. The receptor comes from a woman between 50 and 59 years old in good health and CMV-seropositive.

The CDR3 loop reads CASSLATGKYNEQFF. DNA for the CDR3: TGTGCCAGCAGCTTAGCTACGGGAAAATACAATGAGCAGTTCTTC. The rearrangement uses TRBV11-1 and TRBJ2-1, with D possibly matching TRBD2 (5 bases). Germline loops: CDR1 SGHAT, CDR2 FQDESV (reference sequence). This CDR3 spans 15 amino acids. V was trimmed by 0 bases and J by 4 bases, leaving 10 bases between them.